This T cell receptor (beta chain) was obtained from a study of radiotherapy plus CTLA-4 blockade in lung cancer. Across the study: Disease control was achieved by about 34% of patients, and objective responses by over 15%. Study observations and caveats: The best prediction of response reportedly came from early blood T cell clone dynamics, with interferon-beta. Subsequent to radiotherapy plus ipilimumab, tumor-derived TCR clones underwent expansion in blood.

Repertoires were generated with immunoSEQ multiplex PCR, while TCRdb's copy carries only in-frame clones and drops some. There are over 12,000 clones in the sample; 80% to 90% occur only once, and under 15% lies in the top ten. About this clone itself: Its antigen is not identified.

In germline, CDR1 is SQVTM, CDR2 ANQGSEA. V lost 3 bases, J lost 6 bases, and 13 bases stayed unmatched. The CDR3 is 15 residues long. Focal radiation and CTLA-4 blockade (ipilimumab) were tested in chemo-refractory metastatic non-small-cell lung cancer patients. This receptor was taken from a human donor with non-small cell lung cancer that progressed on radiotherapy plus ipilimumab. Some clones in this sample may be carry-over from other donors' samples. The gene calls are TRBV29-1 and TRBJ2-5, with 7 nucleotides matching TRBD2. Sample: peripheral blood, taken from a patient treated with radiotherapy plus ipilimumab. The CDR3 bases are TGCAGCGTTGAGGGCGCGGGAGAGGGTAGAAAGACCCAGTACTTC. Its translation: CSVEGAGEGRKTQYF.